These 18 T cell receptor beta chains share one sample of origin, sequenced in a study of CD8+ T cells in alopecia areata. Isolated RNA was reverse transcribed into cDNA used as the sequencing template. TCRdb's table, derived via immunoSEQ multiplex PCR, lists solely in-frame clones and lacks some. Of around 160,000 clones listed, approximately 87% are singletons. The sample consisted of CD8+ T cells sorted from blood, taken at week 0. Receptor source: a human donor with alopecia areata.

The chain carries TRBV5-1 and TRBJ2-1; perhaps TRBD2 as D (6 bases). V lost 0 bases to trimming and J lost 9 bases, with 16 bases between them. The germline gives CDR1 SGHRS, CDR2 YFSETQ. The CDR3 runs to 15 residues. CDR3 bases: TGCGCCAGCAGCTTGGTCTGGCGGGAAGACGGTGAGCAGTTCTTC. Protein product: CASSLVWREDGEQFF.

This sequence joins TRBV27 and TRBJ2-1; TRBD1 is a possible D gene (6 bases). V lost 8 bases, J lost 9 bases, and 23 bases lay in between. This CDR3 is 15 amino acids long. Germline V lookup: CDR1 MNHEY, CDR2 SMNVEV (reference sequence). The CDR3: CASGVSSHSRGEQFF. In nucleotides, the CDR3 is TGTGCCAGCGGAGTATCCAGCCACTCCAGGGGTGAGCAGTTCTTC.

This chain uses TRBV7-9 with TRBJ2-5, with D tentatively TRBD2 (5 bases). This CDR3 comprises 14 residues. Trimming pared 4 bases from V and 2 bases from J, leaving 11 bases between. Germline loops: CDR1 SEHNR, CDR2 FQNEAQ (reference sequence). DNA of the CDR3: TGTGCCAGCAGCTCGGACTTATTACAAGAGACCCAGTACTTC. Its translation: CASSSDLLQETQYF.

CDR3 protein: CASSRRGQVDNEQFF. DNA of the CDR3: TGTGCCAGCAGCCGGCGCGGGCAGGTTGACAATGAGCAGTTCTTC. The rearrangement links TRBV13 to TRBJ2-1; D may be TRBD2 (5 bases). The V gene lost 5 bases and the J gene lost 5 bases, with 16 bases spanning the gap. From germline, CDR1 is PRHDT and CDR2 FYEKMQ (reference sequence). The CDR3 is 15 residues long.

V gene TRBV29-1 combines with J gene TRBJ2-2; D is uncertain. CDR1 is SQVTM and CDR2 is ANQGSEA in the germline V gene. The CDR3 has 13 amino acids. With 0 bases removed from V and 5 bases from J, the gap between germline ends came to 7 bases. The CDR3 loop reads CSVEDRLTGELFF. In DNA, the CDR3 is TGCAGCGTTGAAGACAGGTTAACCGGGGAGCTGTTTTTT.

The rearrangement joins TRBV7-6 to TRBJ1-5, with 7 nucleotides matching TRBD1. Unmatched junction bases numbered 3, after V lost 2 bases and J lost 5 bases. Per the germline V gene, CDR1 is SGHVS and CDR2 is FNYEAQ. The CDR3 runs to 14 residues. The CDR3 DNA is TGTGCCAGCAGCTTATGGGACAGCCATCAGCCCCAGCATTTT. Its translation is CASSLWDSHQPQHF.

A remark on this clone: The same CDR3 arises from other DNA sequences in this sample as well. The chain links TRBV27 to TRBJ2-7; D may be TRBD1 (5 bases). The germline gives CDR1 MNHEY, CDR2 SMNVEV (reference sequence). V lost 6 bases, J lost 5 bases, and 11 bases lay in between. The CDR3 spans 12 residues. CDR3 sequence: CASSLLGDEQYF. The CDR3 DNA follows: TGTGCCAGCAGCCTTTTAGGGGACGAGCAGTACTTC.

Here the CDR3 DNA reads TGTGCCAGCAGTTCACCAGGGGACTACGAGCAGTACTTC. This gives the protein CASSSPGDYEQYF. This chain links TRBV27 with TRBJ2-7; tentatively, D is TRBD1 (6 bases). The V gene lost 4 bases and the J gene lost 3 bases, with 10 bases spanning the gap. CDR1 MNHEY and CDR2 SMNVEV come from the germline V gene (reference sequence). The CDR3 runs 13 residues.

This chain links TRBV5-4 with TRBJ1-1; D is ambiguous. Germline V lookup: CDR1 SGHNT, CDR2 YYREEE (reference sequence). This CDR3 contains 13 residues. Trimming shortened V by 4 bases and J by 2 bases, and 9 bases separated the two germline ends. Written as DNA, the CDR3 is TGTGCCAGCAGCCCAACAGATAACACTGAAGCTTTCTTT. It specifies CASSPTDNTEAFF.

V usage is TRBV27 and J usage is TRBJ2-2; possibly TRBD1 for D (6 bases). V was shortened by 5 bases and J by 1 base, with 11 bases between the two germline ends. Germline loops: CDR1 MNHEY, CDR2 SMNVEV (reference sequence). CDR3 length equals 15 residues. In DNA, the CDR3 is TGTGCCAGCAGTAACGGACAGAGGAACACCGGGGAGCTGTTTTTT. The encoded protein is CASSNGQRNTGELFF.

V usage is TRBV14 and J usage is TRBJ1-1; possibly TRBD1 for D (6 bases). The germline V and J ends were trimmed by 0 bases and 11 bases, with 13 bases remaining between them. The CDR3 runs to 13 residues. CDR1 and CDR2 from the germline V gene are SGHDN and FVKESK. CDR3 DNA sequence: TGTGCCAGCAGCCAAGACTCCTTGGGGGCGGCTTTCTTT. Translating it yields CASSQDSLGAAFF.

This chain joins TRBV7-9 and TRBJ1-1; 9 bases map to TRBD1. The CDR3 length is 14 residues. The trim removed 5 bases at V and 8 bases at J, leaving 9 bases unmatched. Germline CDR1 is SEHNR and CDR2 is FQNEAQ (reference sequence). The CDR3 DNA follows: TGTGCCAGCAGCCAAGAACAGGGGGCCGGGGAAGCTTTCTTT. Amino acid sequence: CASSQEQGAGEAFF.

The chain couples TRBV2 to TRBJ2-1; TRBD2 matches 11 bases. This CDR3 contains 16 residues. With 7 bases clipped from V and 4 bases from J, the junction kept 9 bases outside the gene matches. Germline V CDR1 and CDR2: SNHLY, FYNNEI. The CDR3 spells CASKISGRAIYNEQFF. In DNA, the CDR3 is TGTGCCAGCAAGATTAGCGGGAGGGCCATTTACAATGAGCAGTTCTTC.

A single count supports this clone. The V gene is TRBV6-1, the J gene TRBJ2-7, with D uncertain. There are 11 residues in the CDR3. Germline lookup yields CDR1 MNHNS and CDR2 SASEGT. Trimming cost V 4 bases and J 5 bases, with 6 bases left between them. The CDR3 DNA reads TGTGCCAGCAGTGCTGATCACGAGCAGTACTTC. It encodes CASSADHEQYF.

J is TRBJ2-1 and V is TRBV5-6; D is perhaps TRBD2 (6 bases). Looked up from germline, CDR1 is SGHDT and CDR2 is YYEEEE. The CDR3 covers 15 residues. Trimming removed 4 bases at V and 2 bases at J, with 13 bases between. The CDR3 region is CASSGIAAPYNEQFF. The CDR3, as DNA: TGTGCCAGCAGCGGCATAGCGGCACCCTACAATGAGCAGTTCTTC.

The chain recombines TRBV6-5 with TRBJ2-1, with 7 nucleotides matching TRBD2. Germline-derived CDR1 and CDR2 are MNHEY and SVGAGI. CDR3 length: 15 amino acids. Trimming at V came to 7 bases and at J to 6 bases, leaving 12 bases not matched to a gene. This CDR3 is CASTRFGTTTNEQFF. CDR3 nucleotide sequence: TGTGCCAGCACGCGGTTCGGGACTACGACCAATGAGCAGTTCTTC.

The V gene is TRBV9, the J gene TRBJ2-4; 7 bases are shared with TRBD1. The germline V gene encodes CDR1 SGDLS and CDR2 YYNGEE. The V segment lost 3 bases and the J segment 6 bases; nucleotides outside the gene matches: 0. This CDR3 comprises 12 residues. The CDR3 DNA follows: TGTGCCAGCAGCGGGGACAGAAACATTCAGTACTTC. Protein product: CASSGDRNIQYF. The complete variable domain, with remaining parts taken from reference TRBV9 and TRBJ2-4, reads DSGVTQTPKHLITATGQRVTLRCSPRSGDLSVYWYQQSLDQGLQFLIQYYNGEERAKGNILERFSAQQFPDLHSELNLSSLELGDSALYFCASSGDRNIQYFGAGTRLSVL.

This chain connects TRBV7-9 to TRBJ2-3; D is ambiguous. The CDR3 length is 14 residues. The germline V and J ends were trimmed by 5 bases and 3 bases, with 12 bases remaining between them. Germline CDR1 SEHNR, CDR2 FQNEAQ (reference sequence). The CDR3 nucleotides read TGTGCCAGCAGCCCCAAGGACCTAACAGATACGCAGTATTTT. Its protein is CASSPKDLTDTQYF.